The next 23 T cell receptor beta chains were all read from a single sample in a study of T cell clonality in common variable immunodeficiency. Libraries were prepared by immunoSEQ multiplex PCR; TCRdb keeps only in-frame clonotypes and omits some of them. This sample comprises tens of thousands of clones, none seen once only. Sequenced: peripheral blood mononuclear cells. The receptor set was obtained from a person aged 18 to 70 in good health.

This clone was observed at least ten times. The sequence runs out 3 residues before the end of the CDR3; the remainder is reconstructed from the germline J gene. The chain uses TRBV19 and TRBJ2-1; 11 nucleotides align to TRBD2. Germline CDR1 LNHDA, CDR2 SQIVND (reference sequence). The CDR3 contains 15 residues. V was clipped by 6 bases and J by 5 bases; unmatched bases: 6. The CDR3 loop reads CASRPGTSGNNEQFF. The sequenced part of the CDR3 DNA is TGTGCCAGTAGGCCCGGGACTAGCGGTAACAATGAG.

This clone was observed many times. The CDR3 is cut off 3 residues early in the read; its end comes from the germline J gene. V is TRBV20-1 and J is TRBJ2-7; TRBD1 agrees at 7 bases. The V gene end was trimmed by 1 base and the J gene end by 2 bases; junction bases not matched to a gene: 11. The CDR3 totals 16 residues. Germline loops: CDR1 DFQATT, CDR2 SNEGSKA (reference sequence). CDR3 sequence: CSARGTWDRLTYEQYF. CDR3 DNA, as far as it was read: TGCAGTGCTAGAGGAACCTGGGACAGACTCACCTACGAG.

This clone was observed many times. Coverage ceases 3 residues before the CDR3 finishes, and the germline J gene fills in the end. The chain is built from TRBV14 and TRBJ1-6; 8 bases are shared with TRBD1. This CDR3 region has 14 residues. From germline, CDR1 is SGHDN and CDR2 FVKESK. V gave up 5 bases and J gave up 8 bases; unmatched junction bases: 5. The CDR3 is CASSARTGHSPLHF. The CDR3 bases that were read are TGTGCCAGCAGCGCAAGGACAGGGCATTCACCC.

The table lists this clone with many counts. The CDR3 extends 3 residues past the end of the read, so its final part is completed from the germline J gene. This rearrangement joins TRBV6-1 to TRBJ1-3, with D perhaps matching TRBD1 (6 bases). Trimming took 4 bases from V and 3 from J, leaving 16 bases between them. Germline CDR1 and CDR2: MNHNS and SASEGT. This CDR3 has 16 amino acids. The CDR3 bases that were read are TGTGCCAGCAGTGCAAACGGGGGGCGACATGGAAACACC. This translates into CASSANGGRHGNT. The entire CDR3 protein reads CASSANGGRHGNTIYF.

The sample holds many counts of this clone. The observed sequence ends 3 residues before the CDR3 terminus, with the missing tail filled in from the germline J gene. V and J are TRBV20-1 and TRBJ1-3; no firm D call. Germline V gene lookup returns CDR1 DFQATT and CDR2 SNEGSKA (reference sequence). The CDR3 length is 14 residues. V was trimmed by 3 bases and J by 7 bases, leaving 16 bases between them. CDR3 sequence reads: CSARSNFGGNTIYF. The sequenced CDR3 bases are TGCAGTGCTAGGAGTAATTTCGGCGGCAACACC.

By sample fraction, this clone is medium-sized (0.01 to 0.1%). The CDR3 end falls 3 residues outside the read, so it is completed with the germline J gene. V gene TRBV7-3 combines with J gene TRBJ2-1; no firm D call. The CDR3 has 13 amino acids. The V gene's germline CDR1 is SGHTA and CDR2 FQGTGA. With 2 bases removed from V and 7 bases from J, the gap between germline ends came to 9 bases. Incomplete CDR3 DNA: TGTGCCAGCAGCTTAGGTCCAGGTAATGAG. The encoded protein is CASSLGPGNE. The whole CDR3 sequence reads CASSLGPGNEQFF.

This clone was seen ten or more times. The read terminates 3 residues before the CDR3 end, so the remaining end is supplied by the germline J gene. The gene calls are TRBV7-3 and TRBJ2-7, with TRBD2 as a possible D gene (6 bases). CDR3 size: 14 residues. Trimming removed 4 bases at V and 3 bases at J, with 13 bases between. Germline assignment: CDR1 SGHTA and CDR2 FQGTGA. CDR3 loop: CASSSFGGSYEQYF. Incomplete CDR3 DNA: TGTGCCAGCAGCTCGTTTGGGGGGAGCTACGAG.

This clone has a count of ten or more. The read ends 3 residues shy of where the CDR3 ends; the end is completed using the germline J gene. The rearrangement uses TRBV28 and TRBJ1-6, with D perhaps TRBD1 (5 bases). CDR1 and CDR2 (germline): MDHEN, SYDVKM. This CDR3 comprises 15 residues. The ends were cut back, 6 bases at V and 6 bases at J, with 15 bases in the middle. The covered CDR3 bases are TGTGCCAGCAGCCCGGGGGGAGGGGCTAATTCACCC. Protein product: CASSPGGGANSP. The entire CDR3 protein is CASSPGGGANSPLHF.

This clone was picked up many times. The CDR3 end lies 3 residues beyond the end of the read and is filled in from the germline J gene. V is TRBV18 and J is TRBJ2-7; no definite D call. This CDR3 contains 13 residues. Trimming stripped 6 bases from V and 6 bases from J, with 15 bases between. Germline CDR1 reads KGHSH; CDR2 reads LQKENI. This chain's CDR3 is CASSYGSISEQYF. The sequenced CDR3 bases are TGTGCCAGCTCGTACGGTTCAATCTCCGAG.

Ten or more counts support this clone. The observed sequence ends 3 residues before the CDR3 terminus, with the missing tail filled in from the germline J gene. The chain joins TRBV7-6 to TRBJ2-7; the match to TRBD2 covers 8 bases. The CDR3 has 14 residues. CDR1 SGHVS and CDR2 FNYEAQ come from the germline V gene. V shed 5 bases, J shed 0 bases, and the junction held 3 bases outside the gene matches. CDR3 DNA (partial): TGTGCCAGCAGCCGAAGCGGGGGCTCCTACGAG. Its translation is CASSRSGGSYE. The whole CDR3 protein reads CASSRSGGSYEQYF.

The table lists this clone with many counts. Read coverage stops 3 residues before the CDR3 terminus; the germline J gene supplies the remainder. This chain links TRBV2 with TRBJ1-2; 7 nucleotides agree with TRBD1. The CDR3 runs to 13 residues. The V gene's germline CDR1 is SNHLY and CDR2 FYNNEI. CDR3 DNA (partial): TGTGCCAGCAGTTATACGACAGGGCGAGGC. Residues: CASSYTTGRG. The complete CDR3 protein is CASSYTTGRGYTF.

This clone was seen repeatedly, ten times or more. The CDR3 end is not reached by the read, which stops 3 residues before it; the germline J gene fills it in. The chain carries TRBV4-1 and TRBJ2-3; possibly TRBD2 for D (6 bases). The CDR3 has 15 amino acids. Germline V gives CDR1 MGHRA, CDR2 YSYEKL. V gave up 1 base and J gave up 6 bases, with 14 bases separating them. The sequenced part of the CDR3 DNA is TGCGCCAGCAGCCAAGGAGGGGAGGTGAGGGATACG. Amino acid sequence: CASSQGGEVRDT. The complete CDR3 sequence is CASSQGGEVRDTQYF.

There are many counts of this clone. The CDR3 extends 3 residues past the end of the read, so its final part is completed from the germline J gene. This rearrangement joins TRBV20-1 to TRBJ2-1; 10 positions agree with TRBD2. Germline trimming cut 1 base from V and 4 bases from J; bases unmatched to any gene: 7. CDR1 and CDR2 from the germline V gene are DFQATT and SNEGSKA (reference sequence). The CDR3 is 16 residues long. CDR3 bases read: TGCAGTGCTAGAGGGTCTAGCGGGAGTACGTACAATGAG. Translating it yields CSARGSSGSTYNE. The CDR3 in full is CSARGSSGSTYNEQFF.

This clone was detected ten times or more. The CDR3 end lies 3 residues beyond the end of the read and is filled in from the germline J gene. V and J are TRBV20-1 and TRBJ2-1; the D gene is possibly TRBD2 (5 bases). Germline V gene lookup returns CDR1 DFQATT and CDR2 SNEGSKA (reference sequence). This CDR3 region has 11 residues. With 6 bases removed from V and 7 bases from J, the gap between germline ends came to 10 bases. The sequenced CDR3 bases are TGCAGTGCCCGTCGGGGAAATGAG. It codes for CSARRGNE. The whole CDR3 protein reads CSARRGNEQFF.

In this sample, this clone turned up many times. The CDR3 sequence is CASSSASGAVFSYEQYF. The part of the CDR3 DNA that was read is TGTGCCAGCAGTAGCGCTAGCGGAGCGGTCTTCTCCTACGAG. The chain combines TRBV6-2 or TRBV6-3 with TRBJ2-7, with 7 bases matching TRBD2. The read halts 3 residues ahead of the CDR3 end, with the missing end drawn from the germline J gene. There are 17 residues in the CDR3. Germline assignment: CDR1 MNHEY and CDR2 SVGEGT. J gave up 0 bases and V 5 bases, and 13 bases lay outside the gene matches.

This clone occurred a few times. The CDR3 is cut off 3 residues early in the read; its end comes from the germline J gene. The V and J genes are TRBV5-1 and TRBJ1-2, with D hard to call. The CDR3 spans 18 residues. Germline loops: CDR1 SGHRS, CDR2 YFSETQ. CDR3 bases read: TGCGCCAGCAGCTTTATCGTCCACGGAGCGGGAATCGCGAACGAC. It encodes CASSFIVHGAGIAND. The full CDR3 is CASSFIVHGAGIANDYTF.

This clone was detected many times. The missing CDR3 end, 3 residues past where the read stops, is filled in from the germline J gene. The chain has TRBV20-1 and TRBJ2-7; perhaps TRBD2 as D (5 bases). Trimming removed 2 bases at V and 3 bases at J, with 11 bases between. Germline CDR1 is DFQATT and CDR2 is SNEGSKA (reference sequence). The CDR3 is 13 amino acids. CDR3 bases read: TGCAGTGCTAGAACCGGGGTCCACTACGAG. Translated: CSARTGVHYE. The CDR3 in full is CSARTGVHYEQYF.

This clone was observed at least ten times. The CDR3 end lies 3 residues beyond the end of the read and is filled in from the germline J gene. The V call is TRBV10-3, the J call TRBJ2-7; 7 bases agree with TRBD1. From germline, CDR1 is ENHRY and CDR2 SYGVKD. This CDR3 is built from 14 residues. V lost 8 bases to trimming and J lost 3 bases; unmatched junction nucleotides: 10. Incomplete CDR3 DNA: TGTGCCATCTCGCCCACAGGGGAAAACTACGAG. It specifies CAISPTGENYE. The full CDR3 reads CAISPTGENYEQYF.

This clone occurred many times. CDR3 amino acids: CARKDTGTAAYSGYTF. The sequenced part of the CDR3 DNA is TGTGCCCGGAAAGACACCGGGACAGCCGCCTATTCCGGC. The genes are TRBV30 and TRBJ1-2, with 7 bases that match TRBD1. The read is 3 residues too short to cover the CDR3 end, so that end is filled in from the germline J gene. Germline CDR1 and CDR2: GTSNPN and SVGIG (reference sequence). This CDR3 spans 16 amino acids.

This clone was detected only a few times. The sequence runs out 3 residues before the end of the CDR3; the remainder is reconstructed from the germline J gene. This rearrangement joins TRBV7-9 to TRBJ1-1; TRBD1 matches 8 bases. The CDR3 is made up of 15 amino acids. V gave up 5 bases and J gave up 5 bases; unmatched junction bases: 10. Germline V gives CDR1 SEHNR, CDR2 FQNEAQ (reference sequence). CDR3 sequence reads: CASSNETGGRTEAFF. The part of the CDR3 DNA that was read is TGTGCCAGCAGCAACGAAACAGGGGGAAGGACTGAA.

This clone was recorded many times. The read comes to an end 3 residues before the CDR3 does, leaving the germline J gene to fill in the end. The chain recombines TRBV14 with TRBJ2-7; D might be TRBD1 (5 bases). Germline assignment: CDR1 SGHDN and CDR2 FVKESK. Between the trimmed V and J ends, which lost 3 bases and 3 bases, there was a span of 12 bases. The length of the CDR3 is 14 residues. This chain's CDR3 is CASSQSQVYYEQYF. CDR3 DNA, as far as it was read: TGTGCCAGCAGCCAGTCACAGGTATACTACGAG.

This clone was seen many times. The sequenced fragment ends 3 residues before the CDR3 boundary, so the rest is inferred from the germline J gene. The chain recombines TRBV9 with TRBJ2-1; 8 bases fit TRBD1. In germline, CDR1 is SGDLS, CDR2 YYNGEE. The length of the CDR3 is 15 residues. Trimming took 1 base from V and 6 from J; bases not matched to a gene: 6. The chain's CDR3 is CASSVSYRGANEQFF. Partial CDR3 DNA: TGTGCCAGCAGCGTATCCTACAGGGGGGCCAATGAG. Drawing the rest from reference TRBV9 and TRBJ2-1, the complete variable domain is DSGVTQTPKHLITATGQRVTLRCSPRSGDLSVYWYQQSLDQGLQFLIQYYNGEERAKGNILERFSAQQFPDLHSELNLSSLELGDSALYFCASSVSYRGANEQFFGPGTRLTVL.

At least ten counts were recorded for this clone. The read gets to within 3 residues of the CDR3 end, and the germline J gene fills in the rest. The J gene is TRBJ2-1, the V gene TRBV23-1; 10 bases agree with TRBD2. TRBV23-1 is placed among ORFs of uncertain function. The J segment lost 7 bases and the V segment lost 1 base, leaving 4 bases of the junction unmatched. The CDR3 contains 15 residues. The chain's CDR3 is CASSQLQREGNEQFF. CDR3 DNA (partial): TGCGCCAGCAGTCAATTACAGCGGGAGGGGAATGAG.